A selection of T cell receptor beta chains follows, all from one sample in a study of cytomegalovirus exposure and HLA in healthy donors. TCRdb's table, derived via immunoSEQ multiplex PCR, lists solely in-frame clones and lacks some. The data show 150,000 to 200,000 clones, 80% to 90% seen once. The sample was PBMCs. The receptor set was obtained from a man in his late teens or twenties in good health and CMV-seronegative. The CDR3 runs from the conserved cysteine through the conserved F or W. D genes are given only for firm matches. Some rows mark clone size as missing; the rest say once, few, many or name a class of expanded clone.

CASSLARGRNTEAFF TGCGCCAGCAGCTTGGCAAGGGGGCGAAACACTGAAGCTTTCTTT . TRBV5-1 TRBD1 TRBJ1-1
CASSAYRGNEQYF TGTGCCAGCAGCGCCTACAGGGGGAACGAGCAGTACTTC . TRBV5-6 TRBD1 TRBJ2-7
CASSPGGGNTEAFF TGTGCCAGCAGCCCGGGGGGGGGCAACACTGAAGCTTTCTTT . TRBV6-6 . TRBJ1-1
CASSLYETQYF TGTGCCAGCAGCCTCTATGAGACCCAGTACTTC few TRBV7-9 . TRBJ2-5
CASSPGQGGGYTF TGTGCCAGCAGTCCTGGACAGGGAGGGGGCTACACCTTC . TRBV28 TRBD1 TRBJ1-2
CASRLAGGVHEQYF TGTGCCAGCAGGCTAGCGGGAGGGGTCCACGAGCAGTACTTC . TRBV11-2 TRBD2 TRBJ2-7
CASSAGGNEKLFF TGTGCCAGCAGCGCGGGAGGGAATGAAAAACTGTTTTTT many TRBV7-9 . TRBJ1-4
CASSPRGGPRQGLEKLFF TGTGCCAGCAGCCCCCGGGGAGGCCCAAGACAGGGTCTGGAAAAACTGTTTTTT . TRBV9 TRBD1 TRBJ1-4
CASSLNRENTGELFF TGCGCCAGCAGCTTGAACAGGGAGAACACCGGGGAGCTGTTTTTT . TRBV5-1 . TRBJ2-2
CASRSGSSYNEQFF TGTGCCAGCAGATCGGGAAGCTCCTACAATGAGCAGTTCTTC . TRBV2 . TRBJ2-1
CASSLGTSGGGTDTQYF TGTGCCAGCAGTCTGGGGACTAGCGGGGGGGGCACAGATACGCAGTATTTT . TRBV11-2 TRBD2 TRBJ2-3
CASSQGLAGGFRTLTDTQYF TGTGCCAGCAGCCAGGGACTAGCGGGGGGATTCCGTACCCTCACAGATACGCAGTATTTT . TRBV5-4 TRBD2 TRBJ2-3
CASSDRRADEKLFF TGTGCCAGCAGCGACAGACGGGCGGATGAAAAACTGTTTTTT . TRBV28 . TRBJ1-4
CASSADRGRTHEQYF TGTGCCAGCAGCGCGGACAGGGGGCGCACCCACGAGCAGTACTTC . TRBV2 TRBD1 TRBJ2-7
CASSQITGGRNTEAFF TGTGCCAGCAGTCAAATCACAGGGGGCAGGAACACTGAAGCTTTCTTT once TRBV28 TRBD1 TRBJ1-1
CASSQERGLDTEAFF TGCGCCAGCAGCCAAGAGAGGGGGCTTGACACTGAAGCTTTCTTT . TRBV4-1 TRBD1 TRBJ1-1
CASRDRGNEQYF TGTGCCAGCAGGGACAGGGGAAACGAGCAGTACTTC once TRBV6-5 TRBD1 TRBJ2-7
CASSRWTGNSYEQYF TGTGCCAGCAGCCGATGGACAGGTAACTCCTACGAGCAGTACTTC . TRBV28 TRBD1 TRBJ2-7
CASSRDRAPETQYF TGTGCCAGCAGCCGGGACAGGGCTCCTGAGACCCAGTACTTC . TRBV9 TRBD1 TRBJ2-5
CATSRAETSGTDTQYF TGTGCCACCAGCAGAGCCGAGACTAGCGGAACAGATACGCAGTATTTT . TRBV15 TRBD2 TRBJ2-3
CASSLGTGATEAFF TGTGCCAGCAGCTTAGGGACAGGTGCAACTGAAGCTTTCTTT . TRBV7-3 TRBD1 TRBJ1-1
CASSSWTSGTNEQFF TGTGCCAGCAGCTCCTGGACTAGCGGGACAAATGAGCAGTTCTTC few TRBV7-9 TRBD2 TRBJ2-1
CASSLSWDSLNTEAFF TGTGCCAGCAGTTTATCCTGGGACAGTTTGAACACTGAAGCTTTCTTT . TRBV27 TRBD1 TRBJ1-1
CASTSGGGVTDTQYF TGTGCCAGCACCAGCGGCGGGGGGGTCACAGATACGCAGTATTTT few TRBV6-5 TRBD2 TRBJ2-3
CASSYETGGYNEQFF TGTGCCAGCAGCTACGAGACTGGAGGGTACAATGAGCAGTTCTTC . TRBV6-5 . TRBJ2-1
CASSQEVRVGYEQYF TGCGCCAGCAGCCAAGAAGTCAGGGTGGGGTACGAGCAGTACTTC . TRBV4-1 . TRBJ2-7
CASSQDWGGTYNEQFF TGCGCCAGCAGCCAAGATTGGGGCGGCACCTACAATGAGCAGTTCTTC . TRBV4-3 . TRBJ2-1
CASSAPRGPNTGELFF TGCGCCAGCAGCGCCCCCAGGGGGCCGAACACCGGGGAGCTGTTTTTT . TRBV5-1 TRBD1 TRBJ2-2
CAISESSPGTGGHEQYF TGTGCCATCAGTGAGTCATCTCCCGGGACAGGGGGCCACGAGCAGTACTTC . TRBV10-3 TRBD1 TRBJ2-7
CASSPRTGLGTIEAFF TGTGCCAGCAGCCCCCGAACAGGGTTAGGGACGATAGAAGCTTTCTTT once TRBV7-9 . TRBJ1-1
CATSSPWGEETQYF TGTGCCACCAGTTCCCCATGGGGGGAAGAGACCCAGTACTTC few TRBV15 . TRBJ2-5
CASSQGLAGVYNEQFF TGTGCCAGCAGCCAGGGACTAGCGGGAGTCTACAATGAGCAGTTCTTC . TRBV28 TRBD2 TRBJ2-1
CASSQQILNTEAFF TGCGCCAGCAGCCAACAGATCCTGAACACTGAAGCTTTCTTT once TRBV4-1 . TRBJ1-1
CASSHTGVYEQYF TGTGCCAGCAGCCATACAGGTGTTTACGAGCAGTACTTC . TRBV6-1 . TRBJ2-7
CASRPADRVLYGYTF TGTGCCAGCAGGCCCGCCGACCGGGTCCTCTATGGCTACACCTTC . TRBV27 . TRBJ1-2
CAAGGIYEQYF TGTGCTGCGGGGGGAATCTACGAGCAGTACTTC once TRBV15 TRBD2 TRBJ2-7
CATSRGDNLFHQPQHF TGTGCCACCAGCAGAGGGGACAACCTTTTCCATCAGCCCCAGCATTTT . TRBV15 . TRBJ1-5
CASSFPGQGKETQYF TGTGCCAGCAGCTTTCCTGGACAGGGGAAAGAGACCCAGTACTTC . TRBV5-4 TRBD1 TRBJ2-5
CASSVDGSASSYEQYF TGTGCCAGCAGCGTAGACGGCTCCGCTAGCTCCTACGAGCAGTACTTC . TRBV9 . TRBJ2-7
CASSMPGQDVGNQPQHF TGTGCCAGCAGTATGCCGGGACAGGACGTGGGCAATCAGCCCCAGCATTTT . TRBV2 TRBD1 TRBJ1-5
CASSEVPRWAEKLFF TGTGCCAGCAGTGAGGTCCCTCGGTGGGCTGAAAAACTGTTTTTT . TRBV2 . TRBJ1-4
CASSFDSVRGSYEQYF TGTGCCAGCAGTTTCGATTCAGTAAGAGGCTCCTACGAGCAGTACTTC . TRBV28 . TRBJ2-7
CASSVESSGERDTGELFF TGTGCCAGCAGCGTAGAGAGTAGCGGGGAGCGGGACACCGGGGAGCTGTTTTTT . TRBV9 TRBD2 TRBJ2-2
CGIVYRDAYGYTF TGTGGAATAGTGTACAGGGACGCCTATGGCTACACCTTC . TRBV2 . TRBJ1-2
CASSLNQGLTEAFF TGTGCCAGCAGCTTAAATCAGGGATTAACTGAAGCTTTCTTT . TRBV13 . TRBJ1-1
CASSVGQGRDTEAFF TGTGCCAGCAGTGTAGGACAGGGCCGGGACACTGAAGCTTTCTTT once TRBV6-1 TRBD1 TRBJ1-1
CASSERSGRFMYEQYF TGTGCCAGCAGTGAAAGGAGCGGGAGGTTTATGTACGAGCAGTACTTC . TRBV6-1 TRBD2 TRBJ2-7
CASSPEGIGGWSDNEQFF TGCGCCAGCAGCCCGGAGGGGATTGGGGGTTGGAGCGACAATGAGCAGTTCTTC . TRBV4-1 . TRBJ2-1
CASSFDMYHTDTQYF TGTGCCAGCAGCTTCGACATGTACCACACAGATACGCAGTATTTT once TRBV7-2 . TRBJ2-3
CASSLGTSGRGEQYF TGTGCCAGCAGCTTAGGGACTAGCGGGAGAGGGGAGCAGTACTTC . TRBV7-9 TRBD2 TRBJ2-7
CASSPIDLSRNTEAFF TGTGCCAGCAGCCCCATCGATCTCTCCAGGAACACTGAAGCTTTCTTT few TRBV14 . TRBJ1-1
CASSFGTRLTDTQYF TGTGCCAGCAGTTTTGGGACTAGGCTCACAGATACGCAGTATTTT . TRBV27 TRBD2 TRBJ2-3
CASSAPGSGYGYTF TGTGCCAGCAGCGCGCCAGGGTCTGGCTATGGCTACACCTTC . TRBV9 . TRBJ1-2
CASSSGVSNYGYTF TGTGCCAGCAGCTCAGGGGTTTCGAACTATGGCTACACCTTC . TRBV5-5 . TRBJ1-2
CASSPRGGDYNEQFF TGTGCCAGCAGCCCCCGCGGCGGAGACTACAATGAGCAGTTCTTC . TRBV7-9 . TRBJ2-1